The 9 T cell receptor beta chains below all came from one sample that was sequenced in a study of shared clonotypes between healthy human individuals. Positively selected for CCR7, the CD45RO-negative cells used as naive CD8 cells excluded terminally differentiated effector memory CD45RA+ cells. Only in-frame clones appear in the TCRdb table, and some are missing; sequencing was by immunoSEQ multiplex PCR. The sample shows 760,000 or so clones, just over 95% of them seen only once. The sequencing sample was made of naive CD8+ T cells sorted from blood. The receptors were sampled from a man aged 25 to 45 in good health.

This chain connects TRBV29-1 to TRBJ2-7; 14 nucleotides match TRBD2. V dropped 8 bases and J dropped 2; count of bases not matched to a gene: 8. The CDR3 has 15 amino acids. Germline values: CDR1 SQVTM, CDR2 ANQGSEA. The CDR3 protein is CSIVGGLAGAYEQYF. CDR3 nucleotide sequence: TGCAGCATTGTAGGGGGACTAGCGGGAGCCTACGAGCAGTACTTC.

The chain couples TRBV6-8 to TRBJ2-7; D uncertain. Germline-derived CDR1 and CDR2 are MNHGY and SAAAGT. The CDR3 covers 15 residues. V was pared by 2 bases and J by 3 bases, with 14 bases between. The CDR3 bases are TGTGCCAGCAGTTACGAGGTCAGGACGGGCTACGAGCAGTACTTC. Protein sequence: CASSYEVRTGYEQYF.

J is TRBJ2-7 and V is TRBV2, with D uncertain. CDR1 SNHLY and CDR2 FYNNEI come from the germline V gene. There are 16 residues in the CDR3. Trimming stripped 6 bases from V and 0 bases from J, with 18 bases between. CDR3 in amino acids: CASSELQYGSSYEQYF. CDR3 nucleotides: TGTGCCAGCAGCGAACTCCAATATGGCAGCTCCTACGAGCAGTACTTC.

The chain is built from TRBV5-1 and TRBJ2-5; 14 nucleotides match TRBD2. The junction had 7 bases not matched to a gene; V was cut back by 4 bases and J by 2 bases. Germline V gene data show CDR1 as SGHRS and CDR2 as YFSETQ. This CDR3 is 17 amino acids long. The CDR3 bases are TGCGCCAGCAGCCCTGGGACTAGCGGGAGTAATCAAGAGACCCAGTACTTC. It yields the protein CASSPGTSGSNQETQYF.

This chain uses TRBV29-1 with TRBJ2-6; either TRBD1 or TRBD2 may fit D (5 bases each). Trimming took 1 base from V and 0 from J, leaving 16 bases between them. The CDR3 has 18 amino acids. CDR1 is SQVTM, CDR2 ANQGSEA, per germline. In DNA form, the CDR3 reads TGCAGCGTTGAAGCATCGGGACGCAGGAGCTCTGGGGCCAACGTCCTGACTTTC. Protein: CSVEASGRRSSGANVLTF.

This clone was seen only once. This chain uses TRBV2 with TRBJ2-2; 8 bases are shared with TRBD1. V lost 8 bases, J lost 7 bases, and 12 bases stayed unmatched. From germline, CDR1 is SNHLY and CDR2 FYNNEI. The CDR3 is made up of 15 amino acids. CDR3 nucleotide sequence: TGTGCCAGCGAATTGAGACAGGGGAGTTTCGGGGAGCTGTTTTTT. It translates to CASELRQGSFGELFF.

This clone showed up just once. This chain joins TRBV11-2 and TRBJ2-7; D possibly uses TRBD1 or TRBD2 (6 bases each). This CDR3 contains 15 residues. V lost 7 bases to trimming and J lost 3 bases, with 19 bases between them. CDR1 and CDR2 from the germline V gene are SGHAT and FQNNGV. Here the CDR3 reads CASNSRGARHYEQYF. CDR3 DNA: TGTGCCAGCAACTCTAGGGGGGCACGGCACTACGAGCAGTACTTC.

The chain links TRBV9 to TRBJ2-1, with 7 bases that match TRBD2. Trimming removed 2 bases from V and 3 bases from J; junction bases left unmatched: 2. The CDR3 spans 14 residues. Germline assignment: CDR1 SGDLS and CDR2 YYNGEE. CDR3 DNA: TGTGCCAGCAGCGTGGTAGCGGGCTACAATGAGCAGTTCTTC. Its translation: CASSVVAGYNEQFF. The full variable domain, completed using reference TRBV9 and TRBJ2-1, is DSGVTQTPKHLITATGQRVTLRCSPRSGDLSVYWYQQSLDQGLQFLIQYYNGEERAKGNILERFSAQQFPDLHSELNLSSLELGDSALYFCASSVVAGYNEQFFGPGTRLTVL.

V gene TRBV7-9 combines with J gene TRBJ1-5; D might be TRBD1 (5 bases). The V end lost 5 bases, the J end lost 7 bases, and 21 bases lay between the germline ends. From germline, CDR1 is SEHNR and CDR2 FQNEAQ (reference sequence). The CDR3 contains 16 residues. The CDR3 spells CASSRGMGIMGQPQHF. As DNA, the CDR3 is TGTGCCAGCAGCCGGGGGATGGGGATCATGGGGCAGCCCCAGCATTTT.